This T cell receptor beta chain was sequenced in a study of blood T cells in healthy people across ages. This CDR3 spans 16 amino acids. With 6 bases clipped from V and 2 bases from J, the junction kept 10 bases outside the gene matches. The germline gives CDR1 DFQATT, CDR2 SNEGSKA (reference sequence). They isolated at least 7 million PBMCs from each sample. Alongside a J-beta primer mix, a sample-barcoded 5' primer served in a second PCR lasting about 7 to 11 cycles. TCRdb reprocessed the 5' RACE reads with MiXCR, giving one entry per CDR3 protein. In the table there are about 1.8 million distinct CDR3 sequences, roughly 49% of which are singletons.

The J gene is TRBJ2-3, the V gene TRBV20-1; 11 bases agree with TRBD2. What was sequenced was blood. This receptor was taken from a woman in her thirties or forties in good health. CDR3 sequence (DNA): TGCAGTGCCCCCTTGGCTAGCGGGGGGTTCACAGATACGCAGTATTTT. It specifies CSAPLASGGFTDTQYF.